The entry that follows covers one T cell receptor (beta chain) sequence. The source of the sample is a study of blood T cell repertoires in COVID-19. At the level of the study: COVID-19 samples, acute and convalescent, were from the United States, Italy and Spain.

During active infection, Seattle patients enrolled and were then monitored through disease. How the authors handled the data: Quantification of nucleated cells was approximated via reference gene primer amplification. Clones were read by immunoSEQ multiplex PCR, and TCRdb kept only the in-frame ones, dropping some. That table furnishes V, J and clone size, whereas the DNA furnished D and trimming. Among 120,000 or so clones listed, 65% to 85% were seen once. V gave up 1 base and J gave up 2 bases; unmatched junction bases: 7. Germline V gives CDR1 MGHRA, CDR2 YSYEKL. The CDR3 extends over 16 amino acids.

Source material: peripheral blood. This receptor was identified in a man younger than 40 with COVID-19, enrolled during active disease. This chain links TRBV4-1 with TRBJ1-2, with 7 bases lining up with TRBD1. In DNA form, the CDR3 reads TGCGCCAGCAGCCAAGGGACAGGACCACTCAACTATGGCTACACCTTC. This codes for CASSQGTGPLNYGYTF.